This is a list of T cell receptor beta chains from one sample in a study of shared clonotypes between healthy human individuals. Produced via immunoSEQ multiplex PCR; TCRdb's table is partial and in-frame only. This sample has about half a million clones, with roughly 80% found just once. The specimen was PBMCs. The receptors were gathered from a woman aged 40 to 55 in good health. Some clones in this sample may be carry-over from other donors' samples. Each CDR3 is given with its conserved first and last residue. D genes are given only for firm matches. Part of the rows lack a size; the others show once, few, many or a class for expanded clones.

TGTGCCAGCAGTCCGCCAAAACCTAAATTCGGGGAGCTGTTTTTT	CASSPPKPKFGELFF	TRBV28	TRBJ2-2	NA	NA
TGTGCCAGCAGTCCGACTAGCGGAAACACCGGGGAGCTGTTTTTT	CASSPTSGNTGELFF	TRBV6-4	TRBJ2-2	NA	TRBD2
TGTGCCAGCACCAAGGAGGCTATCTCTAGAAACACCATATATTTT	CASTKEAISRNTIYF	TRBV28	TRBJ1-3	NA	NA
TGTGCCAGCAGTTACCTACAGGGGAGGGCCTACGAGCAGTACTTC	CASSYLQGRAYEQYF	TRBV6-6	TRBJ2-7	NA	NA
TGTGCCAGCAGCTGGGATTTAGCGGGAGGGCCAGACGAGCAGTACTTC	CASSWDLAGGPDEQYF	TRBV5-4	TRBJ2-7	NA	TRBD2
TGTGCCATCAGCCCCCGGGACATTTTCTCTGGAAACACCATATATTTT	CAISPRDIFSGNTIYF	TRBV10-3	TRBJ1-3	NA	NA
TGTGCCAGCTCACCACCCGGTGTCAGGGAGGAAAAACTGTTTTTT	CASSPPGVREEKLFF	TRBV18	TRBJ1-4	NA	NA
TGTGCCTGGAGTGTATACGTGGGGCTAGCGGGAGAAAGCTCCTACAATGAGCAGTTCTTC	CAWSVYVGLAGESSYNEQFF	TRBV30	TRBJ2-1	NA	TRBD2
TGTGCCATCAGCCCCGTTGATAGCCAACACAACTACGAGCAGTACTTC	CAISPVDSQHNYEQYF	TRBV10-3	TRBJ2-7	NA	NA
TGTGCCAGTTGGGCTAATTCCTACGAGCAGTACTTC	CASWANSYEQYF	TRBV28	TRBJ2-7	NA	NA
TGTGCCAGCAGCTTAGATGGGCCCCGGAATGAGCAGTTCTTC	CASSLDGPRNEQFF	TRBV11-3	TRBJ2-1	NA	NA
TGCGCCAGCAGCTTGGCCGGGCAGGGAAACACCATATATTTT	CASSLAGQGNTIYF	TRBV5-1	TRBJ1-3	NA	NA
TGTGCCAGCAGTTATCGGACAGGGGATGCCTATGGCTACACCTTC	CASSYRTGDAYGYTF	TRBV28	TRBJ1-2	NA	TRBD1
TGCAGCGTAAATACAGGCACGGGAGGGACCCAGTACTTC	CSVNTGTGGTQYF	TRBV29-1	TRBJ2-5	NA	TRBD2
TGTGCCAGCAGCGTGGACAGGGGTCGAGAGACCCAGTACTTC	CASSVDRGRETQYF	TRBV2	TRBJ2-5	NA	TRBD1
TGTGCCAGCAGCCCTCCGGGACGGAGGGAGACCCAGTACTTC	CASSPPGRRETQYF	TRBV7-2	TRBJ2-5	NA	NA
TGTGCCAGCAGCCCTAGGACAAACCAAGAGACCCAGTACTTC	CASSPRTNQETQYF	TRBV7-9	TRBJ2-5	NA	NA
TGTGCCAGCAGCCAAGGGACCCGCCGGGGCTATGGCTACACCTTC	CASSQGTRRGYGYTF	TRBV4-2	TRBJ1-2	once	NA
TGTGCCAGCGGTCTACACAGCTCTGGAAACACCATATATTTT	CASGLHSSGNTIYF	TRBV2	TRBJ1-3	NA	NA
TGTGCCTGGAGGGCCAGCCGCGGTGGGACCCAGTACTTC	CAWRASRGGTQYF	TRBV30	TRBJ2-5	NA	NA
TGTGCCAGCAGCGTACGGGGGGACAGCACTCCCTACGAGCAGTACTTC	CASSVRGDSTPYEQYF	TRBV9	TRBJ2-7	NA	NA
TGTGCCACCAGCAGAGGGTGGGACAGGGGGCCCCATGGCTACACCTTC	CATSRGWDRGPHGYTF	TRBV15	TRBJ1-2	NA	TRBD1
TGTGCCAGCAGTTTATTGGGACAGGGGGTGACTGAAGCTTTCTTT	CASSLLGQGVTEAFF	TRBV28	TRBJ1-1	many	TRBD1
TGTGCCAGCAGCGTAGCAACTAGCGGGGATGAGCAGTTCTTC	CASSVATSGDEQFF	TRBV9	TRBJ2-1	NA	TRBD2